The clone carrying this TCR beta chain turned up a few times. This specimen belongs to a study of CD8+CD57+ T cells in acquired aplastic anemia. The CDR3 extends over 17 amino acids. The ends were cut back, 5 bases at V and 8 bases at J, with 27 bases in the middle. Germline V gene lookup returns CDR1 SEHNR and CDR2 FQNEAQ (reference sequence). The template used for profiling TCR beta VDJ and CDR3 was genomic DNA. TCRdb recomputed calls from the reads with MiXCR, one row per CDR3 protein. The profile shows 130,000 or so distinct CDR3 sequences, 40% to 45% of them singletons. This receptor was taken from a human donor in good health, serving as a control. The sample was sorted CD4+, CD8+, or CD8+CD57+ T cells (not recorded which) from PBMCs. The chain is built from TRBV7-9 and TRBJ1-1; possibly TRBD1 for D (5 bases). The CDR3 here is CASSRDPGGRSDKEAFF. The CDR3 DNA reads TGTGCCAGCAGCCGTGATCCGGGGGGGAGGTCGGACAAAGAAGCTTTCTTT.